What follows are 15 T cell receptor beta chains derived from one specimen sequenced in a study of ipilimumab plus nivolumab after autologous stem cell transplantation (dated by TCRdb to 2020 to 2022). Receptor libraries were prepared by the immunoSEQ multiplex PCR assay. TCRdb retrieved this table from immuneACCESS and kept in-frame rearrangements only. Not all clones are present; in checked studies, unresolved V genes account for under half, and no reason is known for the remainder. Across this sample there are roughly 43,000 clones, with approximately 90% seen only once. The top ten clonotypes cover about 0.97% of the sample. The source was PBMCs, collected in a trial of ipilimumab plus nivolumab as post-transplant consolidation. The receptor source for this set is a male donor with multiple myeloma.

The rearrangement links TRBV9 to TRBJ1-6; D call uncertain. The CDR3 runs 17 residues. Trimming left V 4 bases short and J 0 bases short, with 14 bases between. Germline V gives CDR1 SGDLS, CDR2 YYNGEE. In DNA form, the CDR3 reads TGTGCCAGCAGCTTCAGACAAAAGAGCTCCTATAATTCACCCCTCCACTTT. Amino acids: CASSFRQKSSYNSPLHF.

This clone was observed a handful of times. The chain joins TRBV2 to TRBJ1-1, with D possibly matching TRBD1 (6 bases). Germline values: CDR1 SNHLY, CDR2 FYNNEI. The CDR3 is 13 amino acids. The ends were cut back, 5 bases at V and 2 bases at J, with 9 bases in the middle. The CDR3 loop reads CASSSDSNTEAFF. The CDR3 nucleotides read TGTGCCAGCAGTTCGGACAGTAACACTGAAGCTTTCTTT.

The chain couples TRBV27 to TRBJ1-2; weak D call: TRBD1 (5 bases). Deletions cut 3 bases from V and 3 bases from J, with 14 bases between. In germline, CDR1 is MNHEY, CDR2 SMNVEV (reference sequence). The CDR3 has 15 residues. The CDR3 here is CASSFGRGVYYGYTF. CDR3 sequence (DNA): TGTGCCAGCAGTTTCGGGCGAGGGGTCTACTATGGCTACACCTTC.

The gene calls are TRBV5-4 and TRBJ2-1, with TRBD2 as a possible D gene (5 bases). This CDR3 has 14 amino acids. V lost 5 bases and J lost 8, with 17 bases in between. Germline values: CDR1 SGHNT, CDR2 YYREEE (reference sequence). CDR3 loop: CASSSGLRIDEQFF. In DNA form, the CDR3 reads TGTGCCAGCAGTTCTGGACTCAGAATAGATGAGCAGTTCTTC.

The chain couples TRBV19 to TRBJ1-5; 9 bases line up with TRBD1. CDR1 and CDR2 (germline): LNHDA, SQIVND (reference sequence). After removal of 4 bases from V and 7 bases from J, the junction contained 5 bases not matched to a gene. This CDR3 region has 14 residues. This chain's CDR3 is CASSTTGGKQPQHF. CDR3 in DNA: TGTGCCAGTAGTACGACAGGGGGTAAACAGCCCCAGCATTTT.

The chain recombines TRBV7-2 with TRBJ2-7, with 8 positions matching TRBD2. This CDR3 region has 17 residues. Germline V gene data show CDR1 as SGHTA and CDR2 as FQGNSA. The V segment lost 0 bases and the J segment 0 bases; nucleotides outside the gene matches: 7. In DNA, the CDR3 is TGTGCCAGCAGCTTAGCGGGTAGCGGGACGAGCTCCTACGAGCAGTACTTC. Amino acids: CASSLAGSGTSSYEQYF.

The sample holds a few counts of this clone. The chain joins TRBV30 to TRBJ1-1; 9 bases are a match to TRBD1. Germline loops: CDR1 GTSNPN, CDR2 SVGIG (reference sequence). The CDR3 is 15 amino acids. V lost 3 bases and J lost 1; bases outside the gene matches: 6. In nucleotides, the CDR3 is TGTGCCTGGAGACGGGACAGGGCCACGAACACTGAAGCTTTCTTT. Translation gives CAWRRDRATNTEAFF.

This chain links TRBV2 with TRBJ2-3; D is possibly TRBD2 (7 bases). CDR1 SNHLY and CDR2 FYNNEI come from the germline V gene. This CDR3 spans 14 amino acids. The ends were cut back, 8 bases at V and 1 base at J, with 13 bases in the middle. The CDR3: CASGGGGRTDTQYF. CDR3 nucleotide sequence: TGTGCCAGCGGGGGAGGGGGGCGCACAGATACGCAGTATTTT.

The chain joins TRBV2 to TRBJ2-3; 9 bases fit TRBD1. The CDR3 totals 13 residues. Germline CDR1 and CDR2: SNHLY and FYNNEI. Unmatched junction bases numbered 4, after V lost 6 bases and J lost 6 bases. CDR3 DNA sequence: TGTGCCAGCAGGGGACAGGGAGCGGATACGCAGTATTTT. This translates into CASRGQGADTQYF.

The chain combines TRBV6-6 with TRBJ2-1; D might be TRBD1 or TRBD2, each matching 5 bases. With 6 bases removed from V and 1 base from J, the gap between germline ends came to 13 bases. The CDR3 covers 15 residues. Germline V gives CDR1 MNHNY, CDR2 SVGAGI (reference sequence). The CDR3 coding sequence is TGTGCCAGCAGAGCCTCGAGGGGATCCTACAATGAGCAGTTCTTC. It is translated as CASRASRGSYNEQFF.

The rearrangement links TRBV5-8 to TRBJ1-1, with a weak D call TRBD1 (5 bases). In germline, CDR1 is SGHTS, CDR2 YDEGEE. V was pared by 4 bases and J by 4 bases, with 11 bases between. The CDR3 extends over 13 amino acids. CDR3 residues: CASSLGGATEAFF. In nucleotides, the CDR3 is TGTGCCAGCAGCCTCGGAGGGGCCACTGAAGCTTTCTTT.

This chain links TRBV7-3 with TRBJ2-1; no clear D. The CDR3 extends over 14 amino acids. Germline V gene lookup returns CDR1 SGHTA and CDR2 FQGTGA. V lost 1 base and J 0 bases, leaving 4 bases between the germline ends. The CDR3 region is CASSLSASYNEQFF. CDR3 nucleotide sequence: TGTGCCAGCAGCTTAAGCGCCTCCTACAATGAGCAGTTCTTC.

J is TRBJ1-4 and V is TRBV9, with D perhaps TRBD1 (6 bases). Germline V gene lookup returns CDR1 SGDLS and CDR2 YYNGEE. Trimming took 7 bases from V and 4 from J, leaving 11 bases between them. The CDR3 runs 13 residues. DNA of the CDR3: TGTGCCAGCGGGGGGGCAGGTAATGAAAAACTGTTTTTT. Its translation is CASGGAGNEKLFF.

CDR3 loop: CASWDGTEAFF. The CDR3 region has the DNA TGTGCCAGTTGGGATGGGACTGAAGCTTTCTTT. The J gene is TRBJ1-1, the V gene TRBV28, with no clear D. This CDR3 contains 11 residues. The ends were cut back, 9 bases at V and 5 bases at J, with 10 bases in the middle. From germline, CDR1 is MDHEN and CDR2 SYDVKM.

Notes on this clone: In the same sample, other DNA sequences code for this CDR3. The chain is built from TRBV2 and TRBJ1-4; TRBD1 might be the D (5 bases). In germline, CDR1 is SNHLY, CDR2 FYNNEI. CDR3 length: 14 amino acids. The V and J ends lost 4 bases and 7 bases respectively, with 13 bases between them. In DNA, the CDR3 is TGTGCCAGCAGTGGGGGGACGGGGCTTGAAAAACTGTTTTTT. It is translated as CASSGGTGLEKLFF.